Described below is a single TCR beta chain sequence and its context. Its specificity is not known. This specimen comes from a study of vaccination and CD4 T cells after COVID-19. About the research overall: Sample collection from a few convalescent patients took place at day 14 and days 161 to 241 post-vaccination. Overlapping spike peptides of SARS-CoV-2, HCoV-NL63, HCoV-OC43 and HCoV-229E were used, and cells were stimulated with them.

Findings of the study overall: Going from approximately 21 to 40, median SARS-CoV-2-reactive clonotypes did not rise significantly.

J gave up 8 bases and V 0 bases, and 3 bases lay outside the gene matches. Germline loops: CDR1 SGHTS, CDR2 YDEGEE. The CDR3 has 14 amino acids. Sequence data for DNA of cultured CD4+ T cells were generated by the Oncomine TCR Beta short-read assay. Genomic DNA from cultured CD4+ T cells was extracted. TCRdb reanalysed the PCR reads using MiXCR and keeps one entry per CDR3 protein. Of tens of thousands of distinct CDR3 sequences listed, approximately 32% were seen once; the top ten hold about an eighth. Indicated time point: late sampling 161 to 241 days after vaccination in three convalescent patients. As to treatment: 10-day PBMC culture with coronavirus spike peptide pools or control peptides (ViraFEST assay).

Sequencing used CD4+ T cells from blood, cultured in vitro, obtained about 7 months after SARS-CoV-2 vaccination. This rearrangement joins TRBV5-8 to TRBJ2-4; 9 positions agree with TRBD1. The sequence was obtained from a human donor who had recovered from COVID-19. CDR3 in DNA: TGTGCCAGCAGCTTGGACAGGGGGCGTGACATTCAGTACTTC. It specifies CASSLDRGRDIQYF.